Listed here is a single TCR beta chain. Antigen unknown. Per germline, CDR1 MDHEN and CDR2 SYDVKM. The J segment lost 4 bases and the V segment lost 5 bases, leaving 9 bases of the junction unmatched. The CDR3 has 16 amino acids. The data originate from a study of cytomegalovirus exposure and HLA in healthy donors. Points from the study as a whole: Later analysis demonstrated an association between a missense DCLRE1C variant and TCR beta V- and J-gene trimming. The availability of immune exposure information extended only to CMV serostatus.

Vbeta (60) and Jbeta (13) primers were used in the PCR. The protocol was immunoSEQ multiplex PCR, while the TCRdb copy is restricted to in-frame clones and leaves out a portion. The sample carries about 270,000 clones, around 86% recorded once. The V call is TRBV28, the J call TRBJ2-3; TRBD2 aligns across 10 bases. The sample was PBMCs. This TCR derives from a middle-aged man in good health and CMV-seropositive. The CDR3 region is CASSALAGVTADTQYF. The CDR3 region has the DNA TGTGCCAGCAGTGCGCTAGCGGGAGTTACGGCAGATACGCAGTATTTT.